Sequencing of this T cell receptor (beta chain) was carried out in a study of blood T cell repertoires in COVID-19. Overall study: Spain, Italy and the United States supplied samples that represented acute and convalescent COVID-19.

TCRdb keeps only in-frame clones here, not all; method: immunoSEQ multiplex PCR. The sample shows 150,000 to 200,000 clones, around 80% of them seen only once. All enrollees were roughly 18 to 89 years old and from about 25 US areas. V was pared by 3 bases and J by 11 bases, with 6 bases of the junction left unmatched. There are 14 residues in the CDR3. CDR1 and CDR2 from the germline V gene are LNHDA and SQIVND (reference sequence). Sequenced sample: PBMCs or T cells enriched from blood (not recorded which). The V call is TRBV19, the J call TRBJ2-3, with 12 bases that match TRBD2. This TCR was sampled from a man aged 50-59 years who had recovered from COVID-19. The CDR3 coding sequence is TGTGCCAGTAGTATGGGGACTAGCGGGCTTAGGCAGTATTTT. It is translated as CASSMGTSGLRQYF.